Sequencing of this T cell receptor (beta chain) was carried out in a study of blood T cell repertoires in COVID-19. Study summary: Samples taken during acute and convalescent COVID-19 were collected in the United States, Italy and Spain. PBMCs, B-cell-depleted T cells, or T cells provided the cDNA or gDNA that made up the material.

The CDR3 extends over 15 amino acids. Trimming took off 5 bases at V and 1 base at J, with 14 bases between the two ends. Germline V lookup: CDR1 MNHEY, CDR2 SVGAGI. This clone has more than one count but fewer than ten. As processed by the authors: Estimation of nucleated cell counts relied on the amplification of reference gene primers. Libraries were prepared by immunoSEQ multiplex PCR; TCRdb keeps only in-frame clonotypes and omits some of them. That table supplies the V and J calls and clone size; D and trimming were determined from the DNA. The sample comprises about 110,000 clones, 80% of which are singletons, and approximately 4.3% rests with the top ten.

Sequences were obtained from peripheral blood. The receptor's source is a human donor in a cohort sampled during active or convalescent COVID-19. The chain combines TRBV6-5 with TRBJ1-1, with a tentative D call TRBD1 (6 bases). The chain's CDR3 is CASSPQGLRNTEAFF. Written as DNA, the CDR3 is TGTGCCAGCAGTCCACAGGGCCTCAGGAACACTGAAGCTTTCTTT.